This TCR beta chain originates from a study of graft-versus-host responses after intestinal transplantation. Trimming stripped 4 bases from V and 3 bases from J, with 21 bases between. This CDR3 contains 17 residues. Germline lookup yields CDR1 MGHRA and CDR2 YSYEKL. As regards this clone: The antigen is undetermined. Additional DNA sequences in this sample encode the identical CDR3.

The study, taken as a whole, reports: In recipient marrow, GvH clones were found, and some appeared first in ileum or blood.

From the graft tissue, intraepithelial and lamina propria lymphocytes were released through processing. Sequenced by immunoSEQ multiplex PCR; TCRdb stores in-frame clones only, minus some. The top ten hold 3% of the sample, which has 20,000 to 25,000 clones, around 81% seen once. The chain recombines TRBV4-1 with TRBJ1-1; a weak D match, TRBD1 (5 bases). This clonotype originated in a human patient who received an intestinal transplant, so some T cells may come from the graft donor. The material was ileum tissue, obtained 12 days after intestinal transplant. CDR3 DNA sequence: TGCGCCAGCAGCCGGCGGGTTCCGGGACTGCGGCACACTGAAGCTTTCTTT. This gives the protein CASSRRVPGLRHTEAFF.